This T cell receptor beta chain is from a study of tissue T cells after allogeneic stem cell transplantation. Study summary: Steroid-refractory graft-versus-host disease after allogeneic hematopoietic cell transplant qualified adults for prospective research-autopsy enrollment. Of the grafts for graft-versus-host disease patients, four were unmodified and three CD34-selected. Where cell numbers permitted, CD3+ T cells were sorted from preserved blood and marrow. Every graft-versus-host disease patient had gastrointestinal disease and got several lines of graft-versus-host disease therapy.

Produced via immunoSEQ multiplex PCR; TCRdb's table is partial and in-frame only. The sample has about 26,000 clones, 91% seen once. Sequenced material: blood, taken before transplantation. This clonotype was obtained from a male donor at least 60 years old who later had graft-versus-host disease after an allogeneic stem cell transplant.

The CDR3 loop is CASSLVWGNTEAFF. DNA for the CDR3: TGTGCCAGCAGCTTAGTTTGGGGGAACACTGAAGCTTTCTTT. V gene TRBV7-2 combines with J gene TRBJ1-1; D gene ambiguous. Per germline, CDR1 SGHTA and CDR2 FQGNSA. The CDR3 runs 14 residues. Trimming pared 1 base from V and 1 base from J, leaving 7 bases between.